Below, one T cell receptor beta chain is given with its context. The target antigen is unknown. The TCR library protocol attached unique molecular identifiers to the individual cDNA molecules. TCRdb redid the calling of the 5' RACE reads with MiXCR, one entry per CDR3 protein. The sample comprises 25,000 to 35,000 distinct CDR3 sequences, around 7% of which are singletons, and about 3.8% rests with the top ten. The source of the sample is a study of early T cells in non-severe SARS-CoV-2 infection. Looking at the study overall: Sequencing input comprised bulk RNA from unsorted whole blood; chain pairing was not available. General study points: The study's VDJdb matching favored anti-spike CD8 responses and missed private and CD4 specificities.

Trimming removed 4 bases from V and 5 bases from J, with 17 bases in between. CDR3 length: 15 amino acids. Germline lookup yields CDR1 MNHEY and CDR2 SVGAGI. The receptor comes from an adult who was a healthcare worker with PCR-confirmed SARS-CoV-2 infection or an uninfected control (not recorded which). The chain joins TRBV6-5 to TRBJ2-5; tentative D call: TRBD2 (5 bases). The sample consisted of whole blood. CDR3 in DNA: TGTGCCAGCAGTTTACTAAGACCTACGGGGGAGACCCAGTACTTC. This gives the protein CASSLLRPTGETQYF.